This TCR beta chain came from a study of CD8 T cells in Susac syndrome. Random hexamers were used to reverse transcribe an amount of roughly 0.45 to 1 ug RNA. One entry per CDR3 protein results from TCRdb running MiXCR on the immunoSEQ multiplex PCR reads. The data show 150,000 to 200,000 distinct CDR3 sequences, 85% to 95% seen once. Germline assignment: CDR1 SGHDT and CDR2 YYEEEE. The CDR3 sequence is 14 residues long. Germline trimming cut 3 bases from V and 4 bases from J; bases unmatched to any gene: 5. The sample consisted of CD4+ T cells from PBMCs. The rearrangement joins TRBV5-6 to TRBJ1-2, with 8 bases fitting TRBD1. This clonotype was sampled from a human donor with Susac syndrome. The CDR3 sequence is CASSWTGPGYGYTF. As DNA, the CDR3 is TGTGCCAGCAGCTGGACAGGGCCTGGCTATGGCTACACCTTC.